Described below is a single TCR beta chain sequence and its context. Sequencing used immunoSEQ multiplex PCR; TCRdb keeps in-frame clones, though not all of them. Here the sample spans roughly 180,000 clones, around 85% being singletons. The data derive from a study of blood T cell repertoires in COVID-19. As for the study in general: Acute and convalescent COVID-19 samples came from the United States, Italy and Spain. The cDNA or gDNA used as material had been derived from T cells, B-cell-depleted T cells, or PBMCs.

Participants reported their clinical history, and cohort assignment relied on those reports. Trimming removed 9 bases from V and 0 bases from J; junction bases left unmatched: 14. Per the germline V gene, CDR1 is LNHDA and CDR2 is SQIVND (reference sequence). The CDR3 sequence is 17 residues long. The TCR comes from a man aged 35 to 55 who had recovered from COVID-19. The chain couples TRBV19 to TRBJ1-5; 7 bases are a match to TRBD1. Sequencing was carried out using PBMCs or T cells enriched from blood (not recorded which). The CDR3 nucleotides read TGTGCCAGCAATTACCATGGGGGGACAGCTAGCAATCAGCCCCAGCATTTT. Residues: CASNYHGGTASNQPQHF.